A selection of T cell receptor beta chains follows, all from one sample in a study of CD4+ T cells in melanoma. Using immunoSEQ multiplex PCR, the repertoire was profiled, and TCRdb retains in-frame clones only, with some absent. The table has 4,500 to 6,500 clones, approximately 60% seen once. Material for sequencing was cells from a culture (not recorded whether cultured in vitro). These receptors all stem from a human donor with melanoma. Both conserved end residues are part of each CDR3. D genes are given only for firm matches. Size is stated for part of the rows, as once, few or many counts, or as a class when the clone is expanded.

TRBJ2-7 | - | TRBV7-9 | - | CASSSQSGYEQYF | TGTGCCAGCAGCTCGCAGTCGGGCTACGAGCAGTACTTC
TRBJ1-2 | - | TRBV14 | - | CASSNPAGAERNYGYTF | TGTGCCAGCAGCAACCCGGCAGGGGCAGAACGTAACTATGGCTACACCTTC
TRBJ2-4 | - | TRBV14 | - | CASSQRGQNIQYF | TGTGCCAGCAGCCAACGGGGTCAAAACATTCAGTACTTC
TRBJ2-2 | few | TRBV11-1 | TRBD1 | CASSLRTGPNTGELFF | TGTGCCAGCAGCTTAAGGACAGGGCCGAACACCGGGGAGCTGTTTTTT
TRBJ1-1 | large | TRBV6-6 | - | CASSWVVNTEAFF | TGTGCCAGCAGTTGGGTGGTAAACACTGAAGCTTTCTTT
TRBJ2-1 | - | TRBV5-5 | TRBD2 | CASSFLLAGAPVNEQFF | TGTGCCAGCAGCTTCCTACTAGCGGGGGCCCCAGTGAATGAGCAGTTCTTC
TRBJ1-1 | - | TRBV4-2 | - | CASSQTEGNTEAFF | TGTGCCAGCAGCCAAACGGAGGGGAACACTGAAGCTTTCTTT
TRBJ1-1 | few | TRBV18 | - | CASSPRRGSVTEAFF | TGTGCCAGCTCACCACGGCGGGGGTCGGTGACTGAAGCTTTCTTT
TRBJ2-7 | - | TRBV6-1 | TRBD1 | CASSEAGGQSLSYEQYF | TGTGCCAGCAGTGAAGCAGGGGGACAGTCCCTCTCCTACGAGCAGTACTTC
TRBJ1-2 | few | TRBV4-2 | - | CASSLIGVNYGYTF | TGTGCCAGCAGCCTTATCGGGGTTAACTATGGCTACACCTTC
TRBJ2-2 | - | TRBV5-1 | - | CASSPWTGTGELFF | TGCGCCAGCAGCCCCTGGACGGGAACCGGGGAGCTGTTTTTT
TRBJ2-3 | - | TRBV24-1 | - | CATSDLAGTDTQYF | TGTGCCACCAGTGACCTAGCCGGCACAGATACGCAGTATTTT
TRBJ2-7 | - | TRBV3-1/TRBV3-2 | - | CASSQGAGVAYEQYF | TGTGCCAGCAGCCAAGGGGCAGGGGTCGCCTACGAGCAGTACTTC
TRBJ1-5 | - | TRBV28 | - | CASSPLGPLGSNQPQHF | TGTGCCAGCAGTCCCCTCGGACCTCTGGGGAGCAATCAGCCCCAGCATTTT
TRBJ1-2 | medium-sized | TRBV27 | - | CASSFMGLGGYTF | TGTGCCAGCAGTTTTATGGGGTTAGGTGGCTACACCTTC
TRBJ1-1 | - | TRBV11-2 | - | CASSLGAEAFF | TGTGCCAGCAGCTTAGGCGCTGAAGCTTTCTTT
TRBJ1-3 | few | TRBV30 | - | CAWSEGGTGNTIYF | TGTGCCTGGAGTGAGGGGGGAACTGGAAACACCATATATTTT
TRBJ2-7 | - | TRBV7-9 | TRBD1 | CASSHPNRDRNYEQYF | TGTGCCAGCAGCCACCCAAACAGGGACAGAAACTACGAGCAGTACTTC
TRBJ2-1 | few | TRBV29-1 | - | CSVAGTTTRIMNEQFF | TGCAGCGTTGCGGGAACCACGACTAGGATTATGAATGAGCAGTTCTTC
TRBJ2-4 | - | TRBV6-5 | - | CASSYAAPLQNIQYF | TGTGCCAGCAGTTACGCTGCCCCGCTACAAAACATTCAGTACTTC
TRBJ2-7 | - | TRBV28 | - | CASSRDTGEQYF | TGTGCCAGTTCCCGGGACACCGGGGAGCAGTACTTC
TRBJ2-1 | - | TRBV7-2 | - | CASSLARGLSSYNEQFF | TGTGCCAGCAGCTTAGCTAGGGGACTTAGCTCCTACAATGAGCAGTTCTTC